This T cell receptor (beta chain) was observed in a study of T cell responses to AZD1222 COVID-19 vaccine. V was pared by 2 bases and J by 3 bases, with 8 bases between. Germline CDR1 SGHRS, CDR2 YFSETQ. CDR3 length: 13 amino acids. Repertoires were generated with immunoSEQ multiplex PCR, while TCRdb's copy carries only in-frame clones and drops some. The sample records around 170,000 clones, 75% to 95% being singletons. The sequencing here drew on peripheral blood, taken on day 0 of AZD1222 vaccination. The origin of this receptor is an adult in good health. The chain is built from TRBV5-1 and TRBJ1-1; D is undetermined. This chain's CDR3 is CASSFGVDTEAFF. The CDR3 nucleotides read TGCGCCAGCAGCTTCGGAGTGGACACTGAAGCTTTCTTT.